Each of the 13 T cell receptor beta chains below was sequenced from the same sample in a study of T cells in tumors after PD-1 blockade. TCRdb keeps only in-frame clones here, not all; method: immunoSEQ multiplex PCR. The data show more than 45,000 clones, around 85% seen once. The sequencing used PBMCs, collected before anti-PD-1 therapy. Receptors were obtained from a human donor with advanced basal cell or squamous cell carcinoma (not recorded which).

The chain combines TRBV7-2 with TRBJ2-3; 7 positions agree with TRBD2. The CDR3 covers 15 residues. The ends lost 2 bases at V and 4 bases at J; junction bases unmatched: 6. Germline lookup yields CDR1 SGHTA and CDR2 FQGNSA. The CDR3 DNA follows: TGTGCCAGCAGCTTAACGCGGGAGCAACCAGATACGCAGTATTTT. Translation: CASSLTREQPDTQYF.

This clone was counted a single time. Written as DNA, the CDR3 is TGTGCCAGCTCTACCCAGAGGGGACAAACACTGGGCTACGAGCAGTACTTC. Translating it yields CASSTQRGQTLGYEQYF. The chain uses TRBV7-6 and TRBJ2-7; TRBD1 might be the D (6 bases). The CDR3 is made up of 17 amino acids. Germline V gene sequence: CDR1 SGHVS, CDR2 FNYEAQ. Trimming removed 8 bases at V and 3 bases at J, with 26 bases between.

The V call is TRBV10-3, the J call TRBJ2-7; 11 nucleotides align to TRBD1. The V gene's germline CDR1 is ENHRY and CDR2 SYGVKD. This CDR3 comprises 14 residues. The V gene end was trimmed by 6 bases and the J gene end by 7 bases; junction bases not matched to a gene: 8. Here the CDR3 reads CAISLQDRGREQYF. CDR3 nucleotides: TGTGCCATCAGCCTACAGGACAGGGGGCGGGAGCAGTACTTC.

This chain uses TRBV16 with TRBJ2-5; TRBD1 is a possible D gene (5 bases). CDR1 and CDR2 from the germline V gene are KGHSY and FQNENV. The CDR3 is 13 residues long. Between the trimmed V and J ends, which lost 6 bases and 2 bases, there was a span of 10 bases. CDR3 residues: CASRRQLQETQYF. Here the CDR3 DNA reads TGTGCCAGCAGACGACAGTTACAAGAGACCCAGTACTTC. The whole variable domain, remainder taken from reference TRBV16 and TRBJ2-5, is GEEVAQTPKHLVRGEGQKAKLYCAPIKGHSYVFWYQQVLKNEFKFLISFQNENVFDETGMPKERFSAKCLPNSPCSLEIQATKLEDSAVYFCASRRQLQETQYFGPGTRLLVL.

The rearrangement uses TRBV28 and TRBJ2-1; 10 bases map to TRBD2. The V gene end was trimmed by 6 bases and the J gene end by 3 bases; junction bases not matched to a gene: 5. CDR1 and CDR2 from the germline V gene are MDHEN and SYDVKM. The CDR3 loop spans 15 amino acids. The chain's CDR3 is CASRVSGRFYNEQFF. The CDR3 DNA sequence: TGTGCCAGCAGGGTTAGCGGGAGGTTCTACAATGAGCAGTTCTTC.

As regards this clone: The same CDR3 also results from other DNA sequences found in this sample. The chain combines TRBV2 with TRBJ1-1; D call uncertain. This CDR3 is built from 13 residues. Trimming stripped 6 bases from V and 0 bases from J, with 8 bases between. Germline values: CDR1 SNHLY, CDR2 FYNNEI. The CDR3 spells CASSREMNTEAFF. The CDR3 coding sequence is TGTGCCAGCAGCCGGGAGATGAACACTGAAGCTTTCTTT. Full variable domain (outside the CDR3, taken from reference TRBV2 and TRBJ1-1): EPEVTQTPSHQVTQMGQEVILRCVPISNHLYFYWYRQILGQKVEFLVSFYNNEISEKSEIFDDQFSVERPDGSNFTLKIRSTKLEDSAMYFCASSREMNTEAFFGQGTRLTVV.

Only one count was recorded for this clone. The chain is built from TRBV19 and TRBJ2-2; D is ambiguous. Trimming cost V 0 bases and J 3 bases, with 8 bases left between them. In germline, CDR1 is LNHDA, CDR2 SQIVND (reference sequence). The CDR3 runs 15 residues. The CDR3 DNA is TGTGCCAGTAGTATAGATCTACGGTACACCGGGGAGCTGTTTTTT. This gives the protein CASSIDLRYTGELFF.

V gene TRBV5-8 combines with J gene TRBJ1-1, with 8 bases lining up with TRBD1. V lost 3 bases to trimming and J lost 1 base; unmatched junction nucleotides: 8. Looked up from germline, CDR1 is SGHTS and CDR2 is YDEGEE. CDR3 length: 16 amino acids. The CDR3 DNA reads as TGTGCCAGCAGCTCATACAGGGGGGCGGGGAACACTGAAGCTTTCTTT. Encoded protein: CASSSYRGAGNTEAFF.

V and J are TRBV6-5 and TRBJ1-6, with D possibly TRBD1 on 5 matching bases. V was pared by 6 bases and J by 10 bases, with 10 bases between. Germline V gene data show CDR1 as MNHEY and CDR2 as SVGAGI. The CDR3 covers 12 residues. As DNA, the CDR3 is TGTGCCAGCAGCCCCAGGGAATCACCCCTCCACTTT. Its protein is CASSPRESPLHF.

V gene TRBV11-3 combines with J gene TRBJ2-4; D gene uncertain. V was clipped by 1 base and J by 2 bases, with 18 bases between them. The length of the CDR3 is 18 residues. Germline V lookup: CDR1 SGHNT, CDR2 YENEEA. The CDR3 DNA sequence: TGTGCCAGCAGCTTAGTCCGATCGTCCGACACGTCCAAAAACATTCAGTACTTC. Protein: CASSLVRSSDTSKNIQYF.

The J gene is TRBJ1-1, the V gene TRBV5-4; maybe TRBD1 (5 bases). V was shortened by 4 bases and J by 0 bases, with 16 bases between the two germline ends. Germline values: CDR1 SGHNT, CDR2 YYREEE (reference sequence). This CDR3 region has 16 residues. DNA for the CDR3: TGTGCCAGCAGCATTCCATCCGGGACGGTGAACACTGAAGCTTTCTTT. Its protein is CASSIPSGTVNTEAFF. Complete variable domain (other parts from reference TRBV5-4 and TRBJ1-1): ETGVTQSPTHLIKTRGQQVTLRCSSQSGHNTVSWYQQALGQGPQFIFQYYREEENGRGNFPPRFSGLQFPNYSSELNVNALELDDSALYLCASSIPSGTVNTEAFFGQGTRLTVV.

The CDR3 sequence is CASSWLTRATYNEQFF. The CDR3 DNA follows: TGTGCCAGCAGCTGGCTGACGAGGGCGACTTACAATGAGCAGTTCTTC. The chain carries TRBV5-5 and TRBJ2-1; D might be TRBD2 (5 bases). Germline V gene data show CDR1 as SGHKS and CDR2 as YYEKEE (reference sequence). The germline V and J ends were trimmed by 3 bases and 4 bases, with 17 bases remaining between them. CDR3 length: 16 amino acids. Full variable domain (rest looked up from reference TRBV5-5 and TRBJ2-1): DAGVTQSPTHLIKTRGQQVTLRCSPISGHKSVSWYQQVLGQGPQFIFQYYEKEERGRGNFPDRFSARQFPNYSSELNVNALLLGDSALYLCASSWLTRATYNEQFFGPGTRLTVL.

V usage is TRBV7-6 and J usage is TRBJ1-4; D might be TRBD1 (5 bases). The germline V and J ends were trimmed by 0 bases and 2 bases, with 10 bases remaining between them. From germline, CDR1 is SGHVS and CDR2 FNYEAQ. CDR3 length equals 16 residues. This chain's CDR3 is CASSLAVGGTNEKLFF. Here the CDR3 DNA reads TGTGCCAGCAGCTTAGCGGTGGGGGGTACTAATGAAAAACTGTTTTTT. The variable domain in full, with the rest retrieved from reference TRBV7-6 and TRBJ1-4, is GAGVSQSPRYKVTKRGQDVALRCDPISGHVSLYWYRQALGQGPEFLTYFNYEAQQDKSGLPNDRFSAERPEGSISTLTIQRTEQRDSAMYRCASSLAVGGTNEKLFFGSGTQLSVL.